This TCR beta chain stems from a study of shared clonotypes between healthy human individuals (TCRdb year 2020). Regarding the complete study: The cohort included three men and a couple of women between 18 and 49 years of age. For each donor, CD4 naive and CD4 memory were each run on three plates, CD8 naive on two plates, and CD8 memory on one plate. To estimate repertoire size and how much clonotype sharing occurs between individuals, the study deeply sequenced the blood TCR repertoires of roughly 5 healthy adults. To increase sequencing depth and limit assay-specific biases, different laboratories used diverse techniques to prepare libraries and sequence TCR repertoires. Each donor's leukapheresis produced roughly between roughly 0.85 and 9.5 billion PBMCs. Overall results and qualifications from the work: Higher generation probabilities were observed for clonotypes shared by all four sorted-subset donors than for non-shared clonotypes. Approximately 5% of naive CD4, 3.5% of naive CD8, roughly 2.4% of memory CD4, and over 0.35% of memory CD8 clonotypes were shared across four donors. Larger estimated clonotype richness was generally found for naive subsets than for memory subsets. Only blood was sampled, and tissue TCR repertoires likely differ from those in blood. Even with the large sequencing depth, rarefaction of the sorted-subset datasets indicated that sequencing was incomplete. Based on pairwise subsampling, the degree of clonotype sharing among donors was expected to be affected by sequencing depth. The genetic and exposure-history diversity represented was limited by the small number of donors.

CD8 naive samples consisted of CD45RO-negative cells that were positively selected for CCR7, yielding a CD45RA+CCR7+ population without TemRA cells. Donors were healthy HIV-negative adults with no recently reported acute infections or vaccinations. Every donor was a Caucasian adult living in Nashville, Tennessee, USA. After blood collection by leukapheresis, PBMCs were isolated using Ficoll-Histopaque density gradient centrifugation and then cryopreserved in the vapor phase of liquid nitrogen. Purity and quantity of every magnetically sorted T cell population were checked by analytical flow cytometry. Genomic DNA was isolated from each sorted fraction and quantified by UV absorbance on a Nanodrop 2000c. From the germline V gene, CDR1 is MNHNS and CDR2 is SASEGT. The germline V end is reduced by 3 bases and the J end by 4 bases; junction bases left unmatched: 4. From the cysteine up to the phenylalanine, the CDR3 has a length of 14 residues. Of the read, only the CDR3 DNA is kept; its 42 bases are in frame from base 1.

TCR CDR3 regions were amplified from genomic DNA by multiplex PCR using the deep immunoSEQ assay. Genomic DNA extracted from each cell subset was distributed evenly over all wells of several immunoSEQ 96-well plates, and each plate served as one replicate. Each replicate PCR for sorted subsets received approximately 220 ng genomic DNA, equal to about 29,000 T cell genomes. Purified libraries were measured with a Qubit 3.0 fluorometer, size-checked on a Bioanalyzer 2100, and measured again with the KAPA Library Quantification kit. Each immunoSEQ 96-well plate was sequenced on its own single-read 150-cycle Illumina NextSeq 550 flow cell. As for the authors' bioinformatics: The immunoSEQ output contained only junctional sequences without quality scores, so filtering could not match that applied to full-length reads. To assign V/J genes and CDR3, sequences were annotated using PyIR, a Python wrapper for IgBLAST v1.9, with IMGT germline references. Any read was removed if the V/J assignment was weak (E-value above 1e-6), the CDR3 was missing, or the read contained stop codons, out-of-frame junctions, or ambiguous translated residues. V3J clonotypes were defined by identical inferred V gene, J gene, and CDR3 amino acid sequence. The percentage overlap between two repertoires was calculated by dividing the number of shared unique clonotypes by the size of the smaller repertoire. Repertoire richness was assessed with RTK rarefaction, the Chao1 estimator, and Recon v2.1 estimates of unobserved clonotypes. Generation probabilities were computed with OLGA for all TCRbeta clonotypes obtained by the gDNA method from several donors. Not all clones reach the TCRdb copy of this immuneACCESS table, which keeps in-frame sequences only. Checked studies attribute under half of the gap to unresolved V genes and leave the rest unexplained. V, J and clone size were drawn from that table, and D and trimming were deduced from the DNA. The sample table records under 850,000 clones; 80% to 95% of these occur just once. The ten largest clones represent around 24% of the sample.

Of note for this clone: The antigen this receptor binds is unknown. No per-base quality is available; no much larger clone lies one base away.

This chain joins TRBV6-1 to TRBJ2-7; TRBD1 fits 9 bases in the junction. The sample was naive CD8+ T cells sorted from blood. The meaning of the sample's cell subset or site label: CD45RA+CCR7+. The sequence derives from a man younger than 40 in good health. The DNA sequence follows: TGTGCCAGCAGTGACGGGACAGGGTATTACGAGCAGTACTTC. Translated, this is CASSDGTGYYEQYF.